These T cell receptor beta chains were read from a single sample in a study of CD8 T cells in ankylosing spondylitis. TCRdb itself ran the 5' RACE reads through MiXCR, one entry per CDR3 protein. The top ten clones hold 7.8% of a sample with 310,000 or so distinct CDR3 sequences, around 20% of them seen once. Specimen: blood, either unsorted or a sorted T cell fraction (not recorded which). The receptor source for this set is a male donor with ankylosing spondylitis or in good health (not recorded which). The CDR3 runs from the conserved cysteine through the conserved F or W. A D gene is named only where the DNA matches it firmly. Size tells how often a clone was seen (once, few, many) or the class of an expanded clone, and some rows leave it out.

clone_size j_call d_call v_call cdr3_aa cdr3_nt
NA TRBJ1-3 NA TRBV14 CASSDGRTASGNTIYF TGTGCCAGCAGCGATGGACGGACCGCCTCTGGAAACACCATATATTTT
NA TRBJ2-1 NA TRBV10-1 CASSDHRVLHNEQLF TGCGCCAGCAGTGACCACAGGGTTTTGCACAATGAGCAGCTCTTC
NA TRBJ2-6 NA TRBV10-3 CAISGDGVKVTGANVLTF TGTGCCATCAGCGGCGATGGAGTGAAAGTGACTGGGGCCAACGTCCTGACTTTC
many TRBJ2-5 NA TRBV5-1 CASSFRGSDQETQYF TGCGCCAGCAGCTTCAGAGGGTCCGATCAAGAGACCCAGTACTTC
NA TRBJ1-2 NA TRBV20-1 CSARDVQGLVYGYTF TGCAGTGCTAGAGATGTGCAGGGTTTAGTCTATGGCTACACCTTC
many TRBJ2-5 NA TRBV20-1 CSARDLTEVQETQYF TGCAGTGCTAGAGATCTAACAGAGGTCCAAGAGACCCAGTACTTC
NA TRBJ1-2 NA TRBV25-1 CASSEAGARSYGYTF TGTGCCAGCAGTGAAGCAGGGGCGAGGAGCTATGGCTACACCTTC
few TRBJ2-3 TRBD2 TRBV6-4 CASSPGGPATDTQYF TGTGCCAGCAGTCCGGGAGGGCCTGCAACAGATACGCAGTATTTT
NA TRBJ2-5 TRBD2 TRBV6-6 CASSYSGEGSQYF TGTGCCAGCAGTTACTCAGGGGAGGGGTCCCAGTACTTC
many TRBJ1-5 NA TRBV10-3 CAISGPAGQPQHF TGTGCCATCAGTGGACCGGCGGGTCAGCCCCAGCATTTT
many TRBJ2-1 NA TRBV24-1 CATSDLGGDRQFF TGTGCCACCAGTGATTTAGGGGGAGATCGGCAGTTCTTC
NA TRBJ2-5 TRBD2 TRBV6-2/TRBV6-3 CASRKLASTGETQYF TGTGCCAGCAGAAAACTAGCGTCCACCGGGGAGACCCAGTACTTC
NA TRBJ1-1 NA TRBV11-3 CASSPGPGRTEAFF TGTGCCAGCAGCCCAGGGCCCGGTCGAACTGAAGCTTTCTTT
many TRBJ2-3 NA TRBV11-3 CASSLDLGTDTQYF TGTGCCAGCAGCCTCGACCTAGGCACAGATACGCAGTATTTT
NA TRBJ2-3 TRBD1 TRBV3-1 CASSRDSVSTDTQYF TGTGCCAGCAGCAGGGACAGTGTTAGCACAGATACGCAGTATTTT
NA TRBJ2-1 TRBD2 TRBV7-9 CASRFTRLAGFMDEQFF TGTGCCAGCAGGTTTACTCGACTAGCGGGATTCATGGATGAGCAGTTCTTC
few TRBJ1-6 TRBD1 TRBV27 CASSYGRGNSPLHF TGTGCCAGCAGTTACGGCAGGGGGAATTCACCCCTCCACTTT
many TRBJ2-5 NA TRBV6-5 CASSYTRTGSMGQETQYF TGTGCCAGCAGTTACACCAGGACTGGATCAATGGGACAAGAGACCCAGTACTTC
few TRBJ2-1 NA TRBV7-9 CASSLAPGPINEQFF TGTGCCAGCAGCTTAGCGCCAGGACCCATCAATGAGCAGTTCTTC
many TRBJ2-3 NA TRBV11-2 CASSLAARGGTDTQYF TGTGCCAGCAGCTTAGCTGCGCGGGGCGGCACAGATACGCAGTATTTT
NA TRBJ2-2 TRBD2 TRBV6-5 CASSSRAGLAGGNTGELFF TGTGCCAGCAGTTCCCGGGCGGGACTAGCGGGGGGTAACACCGGGGAGCTGTTTTTT
NA TRBJ2-3 NA TRBV7-8 CASSSRGGVWVSTDTQYF TGTGCCAGCAGTTCCCGGGGCGGGGTCTGGGTTAGCACAGATACGCAGTATTTT
many TRBJ1-4 TRBD1 TRBV5-1 CASSLTGSNEKLFF TGCGCCAGCAGCCTGACAGGGTCTAATGAAAAACTGTTTTTT
many TRBJ2-1 TRBD2 TRBV11-2 CASSPRGTGLAGLYEQFF TGTGCCAGCAGCCCGAGGGGCACGGGACTAGCGGGCTTGTATGAGCAGTTCTTC
few TRBJ1-5 NA TRBV12-3/TRBV12-4 CASSLGTDSNQPQHF TGTGCCAGCAGTTTGGGTACAGATAGCAATCAGCCCCAGCATTTT
few TRBJ2-1 NA TRBV6-5 CASSYNRRRRQSSYNEQFF TGTGCCAGCAGCTACAATCGGCGAAGACGACAGAGCTCCTACAATGAGCAGTTCTTC
many TRBJ2-1 NA TRBV29-1 CSVGQRSYNEQFF TGCAGCGTTGGGCAGCGCTCCTACAATGAGCAGTTCTTC
many TRBJ1-5 NA TRBV5-1 CASSLAGGRQPQHF TGCGCCAGCAGCTTGGCGGGGGGGCGTCAGCCCCAGCATTTT
few TRBJ1-4 NA TRBV6-5 CASSYSGVPNEKLFF TGTGCCAGCAGTTACTCGGGGGTGCCTAATGAAAAACTGTTTTTT
few TRBJ2-5 NA TRBV25-1 CASSELAQETQYF TGTGCCAGCAGTGAACTAGCTCAAGAGACCCAGTACTTC
NA TRBJ1-5 NA TRBV25-1 CASKGVNQPQHF TGTGCCAGCAAGGGCGTTAATCAGCCCCAGCATTTT
NA TRBJ2-3 NA TRBV11-2 CASSLPWGFSTDTQYF TGTGCCAGCAGCTTACCTTGGGGATTTAGCACAGATACGCAGTATTTT
NA TRBJ2-1 NA TRBV7-3 CASSLRGTVSSYNEQFF TGTGCCAGCAGCTTAAGGGGTACAGTGAGCTCCTACAATGAGCAGTTCTTC
NA TRBJ2-1 NA TRBV7-8 CASSLVPTSDEQFF TGTGCCAGCAGCTTAGTTCCCACGTCGGATGAGCAGTTCTTC
NA TRBJ1-2 NA TRBV29-1 CSAGNYGYTF TGCAGCGCCGGGAACTATGGCTACACCTTC
many TRBJ2-3 NA TRBV5-1 CASSLGQGPSTDTQYF TGCGCCAGCAGCTTGGGTCAGGGGCCTAGCACAGATACGCAGTATTTT
few TRBJ2-1 NA TRBV18 CASSPLESVYNEQFF TGTGCCAGCTCACCACTGGAGTCCGTTTACAATGAGCAGTTCTTC